This T cell receptor beta chain emerged from a study of molecular identifiers for immune sequencing clone quantification. V lost 4 bases to trimming and J lost 0 bases, with 16 bases between them. The CDR3 has 16 residues. Germline V gives CDR1 MGHRA, CDR2 YSYEKL. Preparation methods for the bulk TCR libraries were those previously described, with listed TCR primers. One entry per CDR3 protein results from TCRdb running MiXCR on the PCR reads. The table records approximately 500,000 distinct CDR3 sequences, roughly 26% of them present only once. This clonotype was counted between two and nine times. V and J are TRBV4-1 and TRBJ2-7, with D hard to call. This receptor was identified in a human donor in good health. Some libraries in this study had Jurkat cell RNA spiked in. Sequenced sample: naive CD8+ T cells from blood, with Jurkat cell RNA spiked in. Subset given: FACS-sorted CD8+CD4-CCR7+CD45RA+ naive T cells. The CDR3 DNA follows: TGCGCCAGCAGCCCCGCCCCCTCTGAGATCTCCTACGAGCAGTACTTC. This gives the protein CASSPAPSEISYEQYF.